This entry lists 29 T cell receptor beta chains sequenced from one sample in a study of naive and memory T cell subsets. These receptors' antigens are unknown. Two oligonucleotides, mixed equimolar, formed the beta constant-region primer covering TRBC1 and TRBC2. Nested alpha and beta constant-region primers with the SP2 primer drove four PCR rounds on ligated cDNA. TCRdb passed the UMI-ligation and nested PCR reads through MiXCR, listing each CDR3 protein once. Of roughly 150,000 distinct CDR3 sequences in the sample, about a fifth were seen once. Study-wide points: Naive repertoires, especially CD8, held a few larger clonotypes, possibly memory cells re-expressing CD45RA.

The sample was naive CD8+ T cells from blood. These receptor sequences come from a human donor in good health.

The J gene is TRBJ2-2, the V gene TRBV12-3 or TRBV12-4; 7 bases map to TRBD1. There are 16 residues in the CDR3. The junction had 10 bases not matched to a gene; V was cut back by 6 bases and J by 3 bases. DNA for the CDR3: TGTGCCAGCAGCCGCCAAGGGACAGCCGACACCGGGGAGCTGTTTTTT. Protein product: CASSRQGTADTGELFF.

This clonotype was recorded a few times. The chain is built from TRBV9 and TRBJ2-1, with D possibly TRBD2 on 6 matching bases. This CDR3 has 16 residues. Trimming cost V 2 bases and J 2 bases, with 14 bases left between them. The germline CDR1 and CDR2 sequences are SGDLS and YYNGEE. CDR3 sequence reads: CASSVSGDSTYNEQFF. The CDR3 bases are TGTGCCAGCAGCGTCTCCGGGGACTCGACCTACAATGAGCAGTTCTTC.

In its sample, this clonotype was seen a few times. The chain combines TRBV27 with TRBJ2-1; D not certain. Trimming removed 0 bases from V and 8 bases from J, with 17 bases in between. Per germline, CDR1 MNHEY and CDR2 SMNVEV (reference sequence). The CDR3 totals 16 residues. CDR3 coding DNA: TGTGCCAGCAGTTTATCGGAGCTTTACCTGAGACATGAGCAGTTCTTC. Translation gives CASSLSELYLRHEQFF.

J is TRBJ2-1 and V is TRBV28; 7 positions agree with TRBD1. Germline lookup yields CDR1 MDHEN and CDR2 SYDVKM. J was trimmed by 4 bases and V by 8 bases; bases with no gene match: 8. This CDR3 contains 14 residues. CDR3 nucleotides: TGTGCCAGCTCTAGACAGGGCTATTACAATGAGCAGTTCTTC. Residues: CASSRQGYYNEQFF.

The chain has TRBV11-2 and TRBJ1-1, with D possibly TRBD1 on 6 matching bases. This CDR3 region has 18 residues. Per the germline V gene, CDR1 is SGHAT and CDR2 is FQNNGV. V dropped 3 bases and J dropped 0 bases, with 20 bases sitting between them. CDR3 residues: CASSFEYDRSEMNTEAFF. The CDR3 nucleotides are TGTGCCAGCAGCTTCGAATACGACAGGTCAGAAATGAACACTGAAGCTTTCTTT.

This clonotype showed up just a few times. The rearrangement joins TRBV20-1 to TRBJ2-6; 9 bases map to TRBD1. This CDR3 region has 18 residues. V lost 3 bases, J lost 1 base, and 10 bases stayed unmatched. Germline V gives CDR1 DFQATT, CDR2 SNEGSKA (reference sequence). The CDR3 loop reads CSARIRDREMSGANVLTF. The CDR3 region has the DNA TGCAGTGCTAGGATCCGGGACAGGGAAATGTCTGGGGCCAACGTCCTGACTTTC.

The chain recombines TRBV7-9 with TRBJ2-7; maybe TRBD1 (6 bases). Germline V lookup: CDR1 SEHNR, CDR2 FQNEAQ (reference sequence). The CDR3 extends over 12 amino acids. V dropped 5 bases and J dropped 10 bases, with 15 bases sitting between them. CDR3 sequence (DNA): TGTGCCAGCAGCCTAACGACAGGTGACCAGTACTTC. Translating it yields CASSLTTGDQYF.

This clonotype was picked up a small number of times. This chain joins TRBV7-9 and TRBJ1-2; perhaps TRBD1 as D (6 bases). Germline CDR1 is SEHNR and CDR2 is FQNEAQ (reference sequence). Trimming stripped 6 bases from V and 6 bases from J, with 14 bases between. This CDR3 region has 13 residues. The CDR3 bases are TGTGCCAGCAGTGGGGGCTTTGTACATGGCTACACCTTC. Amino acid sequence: CASSGGFVHGYTF.

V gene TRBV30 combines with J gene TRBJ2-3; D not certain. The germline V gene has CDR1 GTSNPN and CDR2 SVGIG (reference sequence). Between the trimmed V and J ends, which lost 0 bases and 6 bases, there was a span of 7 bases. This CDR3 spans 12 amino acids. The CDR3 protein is CAWSVNGDTQYF. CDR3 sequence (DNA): TGTGCCTGGAGTGTAAACGGGGATACGCAGTATTTT.

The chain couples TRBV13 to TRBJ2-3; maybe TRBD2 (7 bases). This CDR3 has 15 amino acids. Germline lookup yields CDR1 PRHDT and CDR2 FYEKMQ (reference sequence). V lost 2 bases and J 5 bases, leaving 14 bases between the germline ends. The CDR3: CASSLMGGAGDTQYF. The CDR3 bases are TGTGCCAGCAGCTTAATGGGGGGGGCTGGAGATACGCAGTATTTT. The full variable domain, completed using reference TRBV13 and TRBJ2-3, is AAGVIQSPRHLIKEKRETATLKCYPIPRHDTVYWYQQGPGQDPQFLISFYEKMQSDKGSIPDRFSAQQFSDYHSELNMSSLELGDSALYFCASSLMGGAGDTQYFGPGTRLTVL.

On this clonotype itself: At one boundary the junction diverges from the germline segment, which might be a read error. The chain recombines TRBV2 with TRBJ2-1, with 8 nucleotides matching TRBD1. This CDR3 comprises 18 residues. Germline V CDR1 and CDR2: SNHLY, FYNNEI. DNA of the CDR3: TGTGTCAGCAGTGAAGCACCCGGACAGGGTAGCTCCTACAATGAGCAGTTCTTC. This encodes CVSSEAPGQGSSYNEQFF.

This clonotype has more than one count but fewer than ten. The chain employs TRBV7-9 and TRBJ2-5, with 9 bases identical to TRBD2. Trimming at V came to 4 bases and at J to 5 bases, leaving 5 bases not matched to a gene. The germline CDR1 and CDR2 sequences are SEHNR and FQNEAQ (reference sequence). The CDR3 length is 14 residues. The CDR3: CASSWREGLETQYF. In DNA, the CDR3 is TGTGCCAGCAGCTGGCGGGAGGGCCTGGAGACCCAGTACTTC.

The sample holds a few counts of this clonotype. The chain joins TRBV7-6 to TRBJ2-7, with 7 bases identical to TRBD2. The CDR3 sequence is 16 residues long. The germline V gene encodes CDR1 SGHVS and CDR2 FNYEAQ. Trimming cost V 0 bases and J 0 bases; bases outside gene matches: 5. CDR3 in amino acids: CASSLAPSGDSYEQYF. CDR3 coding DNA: TGTGCCAGCAGCTTAGCGCCTAGCGGAGACTCCTACGAGCAGTACTTC.

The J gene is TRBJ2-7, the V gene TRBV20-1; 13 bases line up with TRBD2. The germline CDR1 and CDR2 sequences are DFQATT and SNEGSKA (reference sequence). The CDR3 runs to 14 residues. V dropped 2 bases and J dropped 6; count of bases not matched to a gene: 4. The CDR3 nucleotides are TGCAGTGCTAGAACCGGACTAGCGGGAGTCGAGCAGTACTTC. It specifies CSARTGLAGVEQYF.

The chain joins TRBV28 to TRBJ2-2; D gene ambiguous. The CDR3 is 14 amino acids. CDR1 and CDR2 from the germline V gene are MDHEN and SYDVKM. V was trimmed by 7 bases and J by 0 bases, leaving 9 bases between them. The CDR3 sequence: CASNVDSNTGELFF. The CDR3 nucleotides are TGTGCCAGCAATGTCGACTCGAACACCGGGGAGCTGTTTTTT.

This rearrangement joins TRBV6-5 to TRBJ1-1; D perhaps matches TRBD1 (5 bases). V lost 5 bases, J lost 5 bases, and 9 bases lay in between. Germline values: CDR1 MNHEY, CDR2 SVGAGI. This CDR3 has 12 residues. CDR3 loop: CASSPGWTEAFF. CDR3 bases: TGTGCCAGCAGTCCAGGGTGGACTGAAGCTTTCTTT.

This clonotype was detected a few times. The CDR3 is CASSQVAEETQYF. The CDR3 region has the DNA TGTGCCAGCAGCCAAGTAGCGGAAGAGACCCAGTACTTC. V usage is TRBV28 and J usage is TRBJ2-5; maybe TRBD2 (6 bases). V lost 6 bases to trimming and J lost 3 bases, with 11 bases between them. CDR1 and CDR2 from the germline V gene are MDHEN and SYDVKM. The CDR3 extends over 13 amino acids.

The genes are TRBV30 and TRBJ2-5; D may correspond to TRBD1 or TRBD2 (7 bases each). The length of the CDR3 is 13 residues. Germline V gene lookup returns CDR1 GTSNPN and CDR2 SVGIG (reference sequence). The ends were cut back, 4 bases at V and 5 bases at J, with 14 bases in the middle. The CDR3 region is CAWNPGGAETQYF. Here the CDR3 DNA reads TGTGCCTGGAACCCAGGGGGGGCGGAGACCCAGTACTTC.

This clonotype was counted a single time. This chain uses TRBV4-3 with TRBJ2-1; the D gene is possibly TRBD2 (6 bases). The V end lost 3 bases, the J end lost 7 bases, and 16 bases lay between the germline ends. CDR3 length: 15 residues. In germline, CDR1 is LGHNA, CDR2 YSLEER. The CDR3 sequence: CASSQGEVSGNEQFF. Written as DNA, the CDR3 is TGCGCCAGCAGCCAGGGGGAGGTCTCAGGGAATGAGCAGTTCTTC.

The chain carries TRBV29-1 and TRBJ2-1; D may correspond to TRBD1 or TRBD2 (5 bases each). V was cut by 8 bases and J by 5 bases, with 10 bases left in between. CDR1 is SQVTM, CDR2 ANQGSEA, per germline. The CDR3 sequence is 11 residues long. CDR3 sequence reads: CSTVGDNEQFF. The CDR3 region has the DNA TGCAGCACCGTGGGGGACAATGAGCAGTTCTTC.

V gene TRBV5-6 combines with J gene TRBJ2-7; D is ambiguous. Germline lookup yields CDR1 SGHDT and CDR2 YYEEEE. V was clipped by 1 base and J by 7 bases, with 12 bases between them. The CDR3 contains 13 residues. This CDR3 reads CASSLSRVGEQYF. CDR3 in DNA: TGTGCCAGCAGCTTGTCTCGAGTCGGGGAGCAGTACTTC.

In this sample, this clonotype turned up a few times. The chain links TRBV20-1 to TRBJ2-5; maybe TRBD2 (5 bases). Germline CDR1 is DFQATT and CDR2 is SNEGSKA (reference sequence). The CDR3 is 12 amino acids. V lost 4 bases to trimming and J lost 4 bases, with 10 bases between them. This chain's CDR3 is CSAMTGLETQYF. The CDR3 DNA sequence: TGCAGTGCTATGACGGGGTTAGAGACCCAGTACTTC.

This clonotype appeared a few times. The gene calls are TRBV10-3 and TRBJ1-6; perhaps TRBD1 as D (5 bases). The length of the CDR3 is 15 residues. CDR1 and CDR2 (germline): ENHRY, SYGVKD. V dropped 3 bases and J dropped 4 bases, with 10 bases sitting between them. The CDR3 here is CAISDSQGYNSPLHF. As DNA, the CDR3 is TGTGCCATCAGTGACTCGCAGGGTTATAATTCACCCCTCCACTTT.

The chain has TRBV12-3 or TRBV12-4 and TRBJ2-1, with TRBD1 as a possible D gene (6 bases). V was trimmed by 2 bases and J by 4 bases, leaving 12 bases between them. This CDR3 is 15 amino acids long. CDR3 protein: CASSLPGVEYNEQFF. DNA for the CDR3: TGTGCCAGCAGTTTACCAGGGGTGGAGTACAATGAGCAGTTCTTC.

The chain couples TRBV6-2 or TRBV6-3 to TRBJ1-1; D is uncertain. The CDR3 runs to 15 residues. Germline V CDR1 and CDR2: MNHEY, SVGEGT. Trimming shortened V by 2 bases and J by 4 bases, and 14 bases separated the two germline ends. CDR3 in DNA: TGTGCCAGCAGTTACCTGTTGGAGATCCGCACTGAAGCTTTCTTT. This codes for CASSYLLEIRTEAFF.

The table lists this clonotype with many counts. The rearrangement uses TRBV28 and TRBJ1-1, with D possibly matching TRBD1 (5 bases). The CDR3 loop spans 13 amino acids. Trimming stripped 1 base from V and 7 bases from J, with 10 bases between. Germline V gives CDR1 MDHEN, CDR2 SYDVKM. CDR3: CASSLYRQGEAFF. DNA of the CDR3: TGTGCCAGCAGTTTATATCGGCAGGGTGAAGCTTTCTTT.

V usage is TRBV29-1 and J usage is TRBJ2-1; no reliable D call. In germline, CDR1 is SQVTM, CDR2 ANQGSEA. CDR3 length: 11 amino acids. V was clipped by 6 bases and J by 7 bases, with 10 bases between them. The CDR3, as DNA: TGCAGCGTCCCATTGGAGAATGAGCAGTTCTTC. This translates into CSVPLENEQFF.

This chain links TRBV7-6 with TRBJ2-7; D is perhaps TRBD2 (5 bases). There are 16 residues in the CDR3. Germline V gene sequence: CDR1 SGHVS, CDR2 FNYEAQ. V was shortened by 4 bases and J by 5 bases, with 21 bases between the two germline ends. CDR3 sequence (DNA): TGTGCCAGCAGCTGGTGCCGAAACGGAGACGGGAACGAGCAGTACTTC. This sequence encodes CASSWCRNGDGNEQYF.

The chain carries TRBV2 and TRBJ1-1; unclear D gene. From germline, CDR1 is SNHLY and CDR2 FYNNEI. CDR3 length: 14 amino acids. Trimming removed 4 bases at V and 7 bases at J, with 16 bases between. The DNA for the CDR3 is TGTGCCAGCAGTGCGCGTGGTTATAACCTTGAAGCTTTCTTT. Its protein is CASSARGYNLEAFF. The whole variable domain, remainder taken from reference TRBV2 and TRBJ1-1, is EPEVTQTPSHQVTQMGQEVILRCVPISNHLYFYWYRQILGQKVEFLVSFYNNEISEKSEIFDDQFSVERPDGSNFTLKIRSTKLEDSAMYFCASSARGYNLEAFFGQGTRLTVV.